This entry describes one T cell receptor (beta chain). The antigen is undetermined. The method was immunoSEQ multiplex PCR; TCRdb's version includes in-frame clones alone and lacks a portion of them. The table records fewer than 25,000 clones, around 72% of them present only once. This sample was included in a study of vaccination effects on CD4 cells after COVID-19. Overall study findings and caveats: Convalescent patients in the study were few, and early post-infection timepoints were absent.

The V and J ends lost 3 bases and 4 bases respectively, with 18 bases between them. The CDR3 sequence is 16 residues long. Germline CDR1 and CDR2: KGHSH and LQKENI. Expansion with viral peptide pools was applied to antigen-specific CD4+ T cells by the ViraFEST assay prior to sequencing. Culturing for around 10 days preceded CD4+ T cell isolation. Vaccinated recipients, who were negative for nucleocapsid antibodies, had no history of SARS-CoV-2 infection. On days 3 and 7, fresh IL-2 medium replaced half the medium. The sequence came from a human donor who received a COVID-19 vaccine. The chain couples TRBV18 to TRBJ1-1; tentative D call: TRBD1 (5 bases). Sequencing used CD4+ T cells from PBMCs cultured with HCoV-229E spike peptides, obtained before COVID-19 vaccination. The CDR3 DNA follows: TGTGCCAGCTCACCGAATGCCCGGGGCGAGGGCACTGAAGCTTTCTTT. Its protein product is CASSPNARGEGTEAFF. Full variable domain (outside the CDR3, taken from reference TRBV18 and TRBJ1-1): NAGVMQNPRHLVRRRGQEARLRCSPMKGHSHVYWYRQLPEEGLKFMVYLQKENIIDESGMPKERFSAEFPKEGPSILRIQQVVRGDSAAYFCASSPNARGEGTEAFFGQGTRLTVV.